The TCR beta chain under discussion was sequenced for a study of CD8 T cells in Susac syndrome. Trimming pared 3 bases from V and 7 bases from J, leaving 13 bases between. This CDR3 is 14 amino acids long. Germline CDR1 is MDHEN and CDR2 is SYDVKM. Roughly 0.45 to 1 ug RNA was reverse transcribed with random hexamers. TCRdb reprocessed the immunoSEQ multiplex PCR reads with MiXCR, giving one entry per CDR3 protein. The data show some 100,000 distinct CDR3 sequences, 85% to 95% seen once. The rearrangement uses TRBV28 and TRBJ1-5, with D unclear. The sample consisted of CD4+ T cells from PBMCs. The clonotype originates from a human donor in good health. CDR3 in amino acids: CASSFSGNGQPQHF. CDR3 coding DNA: TGTGCCAGCAGTTTTTCGGGGAATGGACAGCCCCAGCATTTT.